The rows below give T cell receptor beta chains drawn from one sample of a study of T cells in Graves' hyperthyroidism and ophthalmopathy. TCRdb re-called the multiplex PCR reads with MiXCR, one entry per CDR3 protein. The data contain approximately 620,000 distinct CDR3 sequences, approximately 15% of them singletons. Input material: blood. Receptors originate from a woman in her 30s with Graves' hyperthyroidism that later progressed to Graves' ophthalmopathy. Each CDR3 is given with its conserved first and last residue. The D gene is left open where the match is weak.

CASSLVGGYQETQYF,NA,TRBV7-6
CASSLAETVSYEQYF,NA,TRBV7-9
CAISEPARGSSGSYEQYF,TRBD2,TRBV10-3
CASSQGGLATQYF,NA,TRBV4-2
CASRRVGNGYTF,NA,TRBV2
CASGFTIPTRPDTQYF,NA,TRBV12-5
CASSPTVSNQPQHF,NA,TRBV18
CASSGTSGTQEQFF,TRBD2,TRBV5-1
CASSAGRVNEQFF,NA,TRBV19
CASSPPGQTSLVSYNEQFF,TRBD1,TRBV7-9
CASSRVGGGHNYGYTF,TRBD1,TRBV27
CASSQEVRADTQYF,NA,TRBV7-2
CASRTGTSAGTGELFF,TRBD2,TRBV6-1
CASSQVTDSPLHF,NA,TRBV3-1
CASHRGGDRDTQYF,NA,TRBV27
CACSPEVGAAYEQYF,NA,TRBV7-2
CASSSLGTSGKTGVSNEQFF,TRBD2,TRBV7-8
CASSTLPGQRTDTQYF,TRBD1,TRBV19
CASSRTRSSYEQYF,NA,TRBV6-1
CASSNNRNTIYF,NA,TRBV6-1